This T cell receptor beta chain was retrieved from a study of T cell repertoires in cytomegalovirus infection. Study information: From public TCR beta signatures came an indication of both CMV infection and matching HLA type. Study outcomes and limitations: The study found HLA-C-restricted CMV-specific TCR beta clonotypes dominating the ex vivo response. Of the TCR beta families, the public ones yielded a cumulative frequency that identified carriers of CMV plus the relevant HLA.

One entry per CDR3 protein, called by TCRdb with MiXCR from the reads. Of under 300,000 distinct CDR3 sequences listed, over 15% are singletons. The CDR3 consists of 16 residues. V lost 0 bases to trimming and J lost 3 bases; unmatched junction nucleotides: 4. Per germline, CDR1 LGHNA and CDR2 YNFKEQ. Notes on this clonotype: Its antigen is not known.

Material: CD8+ T cells from PBMCs. This rearrangement joins TRBV4-2 to TRBJ2-1; 8 bases align to TRBD2. The receptor was isolated from a human donor in good health (CMV status not recorded). Some clones in this sample may be carry-over from other donors' samples. The CDR3 sequence: CASSQEGGGNYNEQFF. The DNA of the CDR3 is TGTGCCAGCAGCCAAGAAGGCGGGGGGAACTACAATGAGCAGTTCTTC.